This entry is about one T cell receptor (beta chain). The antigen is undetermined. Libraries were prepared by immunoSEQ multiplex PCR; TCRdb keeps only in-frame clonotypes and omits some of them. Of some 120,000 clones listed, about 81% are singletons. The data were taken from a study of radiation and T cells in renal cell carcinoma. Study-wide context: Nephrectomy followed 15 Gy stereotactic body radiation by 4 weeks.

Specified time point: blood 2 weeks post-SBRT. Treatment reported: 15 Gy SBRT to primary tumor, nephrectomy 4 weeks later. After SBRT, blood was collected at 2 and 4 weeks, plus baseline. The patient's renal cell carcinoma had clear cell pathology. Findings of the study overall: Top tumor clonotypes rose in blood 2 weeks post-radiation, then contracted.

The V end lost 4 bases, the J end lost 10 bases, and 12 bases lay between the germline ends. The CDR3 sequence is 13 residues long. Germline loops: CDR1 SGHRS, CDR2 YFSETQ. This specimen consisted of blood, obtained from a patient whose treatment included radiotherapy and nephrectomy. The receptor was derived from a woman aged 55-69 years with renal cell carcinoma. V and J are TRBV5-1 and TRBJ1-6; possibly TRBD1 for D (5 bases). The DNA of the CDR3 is TGCGCCAGCAGCGCCGCAGGGATCTCACCCCTCCACTTT. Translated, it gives CASSAAGISPLHF.